The rows below give T cell receptor beta chains drawn from one sample of a study of T cells in Graves' hyperthyroidism and ophthalmopathy. TCRdb itself ran the multiplex PCR reads through MiXCR, one entry per CDR3 protein. The sample lists 600,000 or so distinct CDR3 sequences, 15% to 20% occurring once. The source material was blood. The receptor source for this set is a woman younger than 45 with Graves' hyperthyroidism. Both conserved end residues are part of each CDR3. The D gene is left open where the match is weak. The listing skips clone size in some rows; elsewhere it reads once, few, many or a size class.

J gene | clone size | V gene | D gene | CDR3 DNA | CDR3 protein
TRBJ1-1 | NA | TRBV19 | NA | TGTGCCAGTAGTCTCATGGGGACCGTTGAAGCTTTCTTT | CASSLMGTVEAFF
TRBJ2-4 | NA | TRBV20-1 | NA | TGCAGTGCTAGAGTTACTCCCTGGGACCCGGAAAACATTCAGTACTTC | CSARVTPWDPENIQYF
TRBJ1-6 | few | TRBV28 | NA | TGTGCCAGCAGGGTCCCCGGTAATTCACCCCTCCACTTT | CASRVPGNSPLHF
TRBJ1-2 | once | TRBV4-1 | TRBD1 | TGCGCCAGCAGCCAATTAGGCCGGGACAGGTTCTATGGCTACACCTTC | CASSQLGRDRFYGYTF
TRBJ2-7 | many | TRBV2 | TRBD1 | TGTGCCAGCAGACCGGGACAGAACCATGTCGAGCAGTACTTC | CASRPGQNHVEQYF
TRBJ2-3 | many | TRBV20-1 | TRBD2 | TGCAGTGCTGAGCCCTCCTGGGGGAGGGCCAAGGGCACAGATACGCAGTATTTT | CSAEPSWGRAKGTDTQYF
TRBJ2-1 | NA | TRBV29-1 | NA | TGCAGCGTTGAAGGCGGGTCTACTGAGCAGTTCTTC | CSVEGGSTEQFF
TRBJ2-4 | many | TRBV12-3/TRBV12-4 | NA | TGTGCCAGCAGTTTTAGTGGGCTAGCCAAAAACATTCAGTACTTC | CASSFSGLAKNIQYF
TRBJ2-2 | many | TRBV13 | NA | TGTGCCAGCGCCAGACTAAACGGGGAGCTGTTTTTT | CASARLNGELFF
TRBJ2-7 | many | TRBV10-2 | NA | TGCGCCAGCACCGGAGGGGGTTTCCGTTATGAGCAGTACTTC | CASTGGGFRYEQYF
TRBJ2-1 | many | TRBV27 | TRBD2 | TGTGCCAGCAGTTCGGGACTAGACATCTATGAGCAGTTCTTC | CASSSGLDIYEQFF
TRBJ1-1 | few | TRBV7-9 | TRBD1 | TGTGCCAGCAGCTCTTTTGGGACAGGTGACACTGAAGCTTTCTTT | CASSSFGTGDTEAFF
TRBJ2-1 | NA | TRBV15 | NA | TGTGCCACCAGCAGTGAAGGTCGGCGAAGCTCCTACAATGAGCAGTTCTTC | CATSSEGRRSSYNEQFF
TRBJ2-1 | few | TRBV29-1 | NA | TGCAGCGCCCAACGTCGAGGACAGATTAACAATGAGCAGTTCTTC | CSAQRRGQINNEQFF
TRBJ1-3 | few | TRBV3-1 | NA | TGTGCCAGCAGCCATATAGGCACAGGGGGAAACACCATATATTTT | CASSHIGTGGNTIYF
TRBJ1-5 | few | TRBV20-1 | TRBD1 | TGCAGTGCGAACTTGGGGACAGGACGGCCCTATAGCAATCAGCCCCAGCATTTT | CSANLGTGRPYSNQPQHF
TRBJ2-7 | many | TRBV24-1 | TRBD2 | TGTGCCACCATTGGGACTAGCGGCTACGAGCAGTACTTC | CATIGTSGYEQYF
TRBJ2-1 | many | TRBV28 | NA | TGTGCCAGCGGTAAGGGGTTCTTC | CASGKGFF
TRBJ2-1 | many | TRBV6-6 | NA | TGTGCCAGCAGTTACTCGACGGGAGCCCCCAATGAGCAGTTCTTC | CASSYSTGAPNEQFF